Included here is one TCR beta chain sequence, with context. Its antigen is not identified. Sequencing was performed with immunoSEQ multiplex PCR; in TCRdb, only in-frame clones are kept and a portion is missing. Of around 80,000 clones in the sample, roughly 80% are singletons; the top ten hold 6.6%. The sample originates from a study of OX40 agonist ivuxolimab in advanced cancers. Study-wide findings and caveats: Expanded clones tended on average to be more numerous among CD8+ T cells than CD4+. The authors did not determine the antigen specificity of the expanded peripheral T cells.

The CDR3 runs 16 residues. Per the germline V gene, CDR1 is GTSNPN and CDR2 is SVGIG (reference sequence). Trimming at V came to 8 bases and at J to 2 bases, leaving 15 bases not matched to a gene. The chain is built from TRBV30 and TRBJ1-5; 7 nucleotides align to TRBD1. This receptor was identified in an adult with an advanced solid tumor such as melanoma, head and neck, liver or kidney cancer. The sample consisted of CD4+ or CD8+ T cells sorted from blood, taken in a trial of the OX40 agonist ivuxolimab. The CDR3 region has the DNA TGTGCCGGCCACCACAGGGGCCCCACTTGCAATCAGCCCCAGCATTTT. This encodes CAGHHRGPTCNQPQHF.